A selection of T cell receptor beta chains follows, all from one sample in a study of blood T cell repertoires in COVID-19. Only in-frame clones appear in the TCRdb table, and some are missing; sequencing was by immunoSEQ multiplex PCR. The sample consists of over 250,000 clones, around four fifths of them appearing once. Input material: PBMCs or T cells enriched from blood (not recorded which). Source of these receptors: a man aged 25 to 40 with acute COVID-19. Each CDR3 is given with its conserved first and last residue. D genes are given only for firm matches. Clone size is not always given. Where it is, it says once, few, many or a class for expanded clones.

V	D	size	J	DNA	CDR3
TRBV7-8	TRBD1	.	TRBJ1-4	TGTGCCAGCAGCTTAGCTGGGCCAGGGGGCGATGAAAAACTGTTTTTT	CASSLAGPGGDEKLFF
TRBV11-1	.	.	TRBJ1-5	TGTGCCAGCAGCTTTCCACAGAACCATCAGCCCCAGCATTTT	CASSFPQNHQPQHF
TRBV29-1	TRBD1	.	TRBJ1-2	TGCAGCGCAACCACATTGGGACAGACCGCTAACTATGGCTACACCTTC	CSATTLGQTANYGYTF
TRBV27	.	.	TRBJ1-6	TGTGCCAGCAGTTTTAACCCAGGGGTCGGGTCACCCCTCCACTTT	CASSFNPGVGSPLHF
TRBV3-1/TRBV3-2	.	once	TRBJ2-2	TGTGCCAGCAGCCGCCTAGCTAGCACCGGGGAGCTGTTTTTT	CASSRLASTGELFF
TRBV18	.	few	TRBJ2-3	TGTGCCAGCTGCCCAGGGGCCGTTGGCACAGATACGCAGTATTTT	CASCPGAVGTDTQYF
TRBV3-1/TRBV3-2	TRBD2	.	TRBJ2-3	TGTGCCAGCAGCCAGAAAACGCTAGTACTAGCGGGGTTGACAGATACGCAGTATTTT	CASSQKTLVLAGLTDTQYF
TRBV5-6	.	.	TRBJ1-1	TGTGCCAGCAGCTTGTCCTGGGCGTTTCTGAACACTGAAGCTTTCTTT	CASSLSWAFLNTEAFF
TRBV6-6	TRBD1	.	TRBJ1-2	TGTGCCAGCAGTCTGGGACAGGGAGGCTACACCTTC	CASSLGQGGYTF
TRBV6-2/TRBV6-3	.	.	TRBJ1-3	TGTGCCAGCAGTTATGGCAGGCCGAGCTCTGGAAACACCATATATTTT	CASSYGRPSSGNTIYF
TRBV7-2	TRBD2	.	TRBJ2-1	TGTGCCAGCAGCCCGTGGACTAGCGGGGGGGCATTTCAGCAGTTCTTC	CASSPWTSGGAFQQFF
TRBV30	TRBD2	.	TRBJ2-1	TGTGCCTGGAGTCGGGGGGACCAATACAATGAGCAGTTCTTC	CAWSRGDQYNEQFF
TRBV7-9	.	.	TRBJ1-1	TGTGCCAGCAGCCCTCTACAGGGTAAAGTCACTGAAGCTTTCTTT	CASSPLQGKVTEAFF
TRBV28	.	.	TRBJ1-1	TGTGCCAGCAGATTTCTCACAGGGAAGGAAAGGAACACTGAAGCTTTCTTT	CASRFLTGKERNTEAFF
TRBV14	TRBD2	.	TRBJ2-1	TGTGCCAGCAGCCCCATTAGCGGGGGGAAGGGGTGGGATGAGCAGTTCTTC	CASSPISGGKGWDEQFF
TRBV28	.	.	TRBJ1-4	TGTGCCAGCAGCCCGAAGAGAACTAATGAAAAACTGTTTTTT	CASSPKRTNEKLFF
TRBV19	.	.	TRBJ1-3	TGTGCCAGTAGCCGTTCGGGGGACTCTGGAAACACCATATATTTT	CASSRSGDSGNTIYF
TRBV29-1	TRBD1	.	TRBJ2-5	TGCAGCACAACACCGGGACAGGGACGTTTCGGGACCCAGTACTTC	CSTTPGQGRFGTQYF
TRBV30	.	.	TRBJ1-2	TGTGCCTGGGAGCCGGACAACAAAAACTATGGCTACACCTTC	CAWEPDNKNYGYTF
TRBV7-8	.	.	TRBJ1-5	TGTGCCAGCAGCTTACAACCCGGCGGGAGCAATCAGCCCCAGCATTTT	CASSLQPGGSNQPQHF
TRBV6-1	.	.	TRBJ1-4	TGTGCCAGCAGTGAGGGCGGGAAACTGTTTTTT	CASSEGGKLFF
TRBV5-5	.	.	TRBJ1-6	TGTGCCAGCAGCCAGATCCCCGGGGGTAATAATTCACCCCTCCACTTT	CASSQIPGGNNSPLHF
TRBV19	.	.	TRBJ1-6	TGTGCCAGTAGTAATGAGGCATATTCACCCCTCCACTTT	CASSNEAYSPLHF
TRBV30	TRBD1	few	TRBJ1-4	TGTGCCTGGTTGGGACAGTCTGAAAAACTGTTTTTT	CAWLGQSEKLFF
TRBV4-3	TRBD1	.	TRBJ1-2	TGCGCCAGCAGCCTGGACAGGGCTATAGCTAACTATGGCTACACCTTC	CASSLDRAIANYGYTF
TRBV6-6	TRBD1	.	TRBJ1-6	TGTGCCAGCAGTTACCAGGGGGCGAGTAATTCACCCCTCCACTTT	CASSYQGASNSPLHF
TRBV11-3	TRBD1	.	TRBJ2-1	TGTGCCAGCAGCTGGACCGGGACAGGGGGGGATGAGCAGTTCTTC	CASSWTGTGGDEQFF
TRBV30	TRBD1	once	TRBJ1-1	TGTGCCTTGGACAGGGGTGGGACTGAAGCTTTCTTT	CALDRGGTEAFF
TRBV5-4	TRBD1	few	TRBJ1-1	TGTGCCAGCAGCTTGGTCGGGACAGGGGGGGAAGCTTTCTTT	CASSLVGTGGEAFF
TRBV12-3/TRBV12-4	.	.	TRBJ1-3	TGTGCCAGCAGCTATTCGGGTGGAAACACCATATATTTT	CASSYSGGNTIYF
TRBV9	.	.	TRBJ1-2	TGTGCCAGCAGCCAAGATTCGGGATTAGCTAACTATGGCTACACCTTC	CASSQDSGLANYGYTF
TRBV6-5	TRBD1	once	TRBJ2-5	TGTGCCAGCAGACGACAGGGGAGACAAGAGACCCAGTACTTC	CASRRQGRQETQYF
TRBV27	.	.	TRBJ2-6	TGTGCCAGCAGCCTCTCTGGGGCCAACGTCCTGACTTTC	CASSLSGANVLTF
TRBV6-2/TRBV6-3	.	.	TRBJ1-2	TGTGCCAGCAGTCACCCCGAACGCGGTGGCTACACCTTC	CASSHPERGGYTF
TRBV11-3	TRBD2	once	TRBJ2-5	TGTGCCAGCAGCTTATTTCTAGCGGACCCCCAGGAGACCCAGTACTTC	CASSLFLADPQETQYF
TRBV2	TRBD1	once	TRBJ1-5	TGTGCCAGCTCAAGAGGGACAGGGGATCAGCCCCAGCATTTT	CASSRGTGDQPQHF
TRBV28	.	.	TRBJ1-5	TGTGCCAGCATCACAGGGTTGGGCAATCAGCCCCAGCATTTT	CASITGLGNQPQHF
TRBV5-4	.	.	TRBJ1-4	TGTGCCAGCAGCCTCAGACAGGATCCCAATGAAAAACTGTTTTTT	CASSLRQDPNEKLFF
TRBV25-1	.	.	TRBJ1-3	TGTGCCAGCAGTGAACTTAGTCGTTCCTCTGGAAACACCATATATTTT	CASSELSRSSGNTIYF
TRBV5-4	.	.	TRBJ2-1	TGTGCCAGCAGCACGGAGCGAGAGCAGTTCTTC	CASSTEREQFF
TRBV11-2	.	once	TRBJ2-3	TGTGCCAGCAGCTTAGCGGGGGTACCAGCGCAGTATTTT	CASSLAGVPAQYF
TRBV25-1	.	.	TRBJ2-2	TGTGCCACCAAATCGATGGGGATCGGGAGCACCGGGGAGCTGTTTTTT	CATKSMGIGSTGELFF
TRBV3-1/TRBV3-2	.	.	TRBJ2-1	TGTGCCAGCAGCATACTAGTCAATGAGCAGTTCTTC	CASSILVNEQFF
TRBV27	.	.	TRBJ1-5	TGTGCCAGCAGTTCCGAGGGGGGGATGAGCAATCAGCCCCAGCATTTT	CASSSEGGMSNQPQHF
TRBV11-2	.	.	TRBJ1-3	TGTGCCAGCAGGGGACTGACGGACTCTGGAAACACCATATATTTT	CASRGLTDSGNTIYF
TRBV7-2	.	.	TRBJ1-2	TGTGCCAGCAGCTTCGGCAGGGAGGGGTATGGCTACACCTTC	CASSFGREGYGYTF
TRBV28	.	.	TRBJ1-1	TGTGCCAGCAGTTTACGGTACACTGAAGCTTTCTTT	CASSLRYTEAFF
TRBV11-1	.	.	TRBJ2-1	TGTGCCAGCAGCTTACCCGGGGGAGATGAGCAGTTCTTC	CASSLPGGDEQFF
TRBV29-1	.	.	TRBJ1-1	TGCAGCGTTGAACCGGGATCCGTGGCTTTCTTT	CSVEPGSVAFF
TRBV5-1	.	once	TRBJ2-2	TGCGCCAGCAGCCCGGGACATAACCACCCAGCGGGGGGGGAGCTGTTTTTT	CASSPGHNHPAGGELFF
TRBV19	TRBD2	.	TRBJ2-1	TGTGCCAGTAGTATAGACTGGCGGGGGAGTAATGAGCAGTTCTTC	CASSIDWRGSNEQFF